These T cell receptor beta chains were read from a single sample in a study of blood T cell repertoires in COVID-19. Profiling relied on immunoSEQ multiplex PCR, and the TCRdb table lists in-frame clones only, not all of them. This table holds under 250,000 clones, around 80% found once. The sample was peripheral blood. These receptors originate from a woman aged 18-29 years with acute or convalescent COVID-19. Both conserved end residues are part of each CDR3. The order of the fields is J gene, D gene, V gene, clone size, CDR3 DNA, CDR3 protein. A D gene is named only where the DNA matches it firmly. Size is stated for part of the rows, as once, few or many counts, or as a class when the clone is expanded.

J gene: TRBJ2-1; D gene: TRBD2; V gene: TRBV13; clone size: many; CDR3 DNA: TGTGCCAGCAGCCCCCTAGCGGCGACCTACAATGAGCAGTTCTTC; CDR3 protein: CASSPLAATYNEQFF
J gene: TRBJ1-1; D gene: .; V gene: TRBV3-1/TRBV3-2; clone size: .; CDR3 DNA: TGTGCCAGCAGCCCACTCGTCACTGAAGCTTTCTTT; CDR3 protein: CASSPLVTEAFF
J gene: TRBJ1-6; D gene: .; V gene: TRBV7-9; clone size: .; CDR3 DNA: TGTGCCAGCAGCTTGTTACCCAGCTCCTATAATTCACCCCTCCACTTT; CDR3 protein: CASSLLPSSYNSPLHF
J gene: TRBJ1-2; D gene: TRBD1; V gene: TRBV5-1; clone size: once; CDR3 DNA: TGCGCCAGCAGCTTAAACAGGGGCGGCTACACCTTC; CDR3 protein: CASSLNRGGYTF
J gene: TRBJ2-7; D gene: TRBD2; V gene: TRBV19; clone size: .; CDR3 DNA: TGTGCCAGTAGTGAATTCGGGGGGGCGGGAGGTACCTACGAGCAGTACTTC; CDR3 protein: CASSEFGGAGGTYEQYF
J gene: TRBJ1-5; D gene: TRBD1; V gene: TRBV20-1; clone size: many; CDR3 DNA: TGCAGTGCTAGTTATTACAGGGGGCAGCCCCAGCATTTT; CDR3 protein: CSASYYRGQPQHF
J gene: TRBJ1-1; D gene: .; V gene: TRBV7-9; clone size: .; CDR3 DNA: TGTGCCAGCAAAGGGGGTAACACTGAAGCTTTCTTT; CDR3 protein: CASKGGNTEAFF
J gene: TRBJ1-3; D gene: .; V gene: TRBV4-1; clone size: .; CDR3 DNA: TGCGCCAGCAGCCAAGACCGCGGCGGGAGAAACACCATATATTTT; CDR3 protein: CASSQDRGGRNTIYF
J gene: TRBJ1-2; D gene: TRBD1; V gene: TRBV19; clone size: .; CDR3 DNA: TGTGCCAGTAGTATGGGCGACAGGGCCTATGGCTACACCTTC; CDR3 protein: CASSMGDRAYGYTF
J gene: TRBJ2-7; D gene: TRBD2; V gene: TRBV27; clone size: .; CDR3 DNA: TGTGCCAGCAGTGTGGGACTAGCGGGAGTGGGCTACGAGCAGTACTTC; CDR3 protein: CASSVGLAGVGYEQYF
J gene: TRBJ2-7; D gene: TRBD1; V gene: TRBV5-1; clone size: .; CDR3 DNA: TGCGCCAGCAGCTCTCGGACAGGGAGGGAGCAGTACTTC; CDR3 protein: CASSSRTGREQYF
J gene: TRBJ1-2; D gene: TRBD1; V gene: TRBV28; clone size: .; CDR3 DNA: TGTGCCACCCAGACAGGGGTGACCCATTTTGGCTATGGCTACACCTTC; CDR3 protein: CATQTGVTHFGYGYTF
J gene: TRBJ1-1; D gene: .; V gene: TRBV7-8; clone size: .; CDR3 DNA: TGTGCCAGCAGCCCATATGGGGGCCGCAACACTGAAGCTTTCTTT; CDR3 protein: CASSPYGGRNTEAFF
J gene: TRBJ2-3; D gene: TRBD2; V gene: TRBV4-3; clone size: .; CDR3 DNA: TGCGCCAGCAGCCAAGATCGCGCGGGAGAGACCACAGATACGCAGTATTTT; CDR3 protein: CASSQDRAGETTDTQYF
J gene: TRBJ2-2; D gene: TRBD1; V gene: TRBV2; clone size: .; CDR3 DNA: TGTGCCAGCAGGGGGGACAGGACCGGGGAGCTGTTTTTT; CDR3 protein: CASRGDRTGELFF
J gene: TRBJ1-2; D gene: TRBD1; V gene: TRBV6-6; clone size: .; CDR3 DNA: TGTGCCAGCAGTTCCACTGGACAGGCCTATGGCTACACCTTC; CDR3 protein: CASSSTGQAYGYTF
J gene: TRBJ2-7; D gene: TRBD2; V gene: TRBV14; clone size: few; CDR3 DNA: TGTGCCAGCAGCCCCGCGGGACTAAGTACGAGGCAGTACTTC; CDR3 protein: CASSPAGLSTRQYF
J gene: TRBJ1-2; D gene: TRBD1; V gene: TRBV27; clone size: .; CDR3 DNA: TGTGCCAGCAGTTTGTTTAGCAGGGGGGATGGCTACACCTTC; CDR3 protein: CASSLFSRGDGYTF
J gene: TRBJ2-5; D gene: .; V gene: TRBV5-4; clone size: .; CDR3 DNA: TGTGCCAGCAGATTATCGGGAAGGATCCAAGAGACCCAGTACTTC; CDR3 protein: CASRLSGRIQETQYF
J gene: TRBJ1-1; D gene: .; V gene: TRBV6-5; clone size: few; CDR3 DNA: TGTGCCAGCAGTTACCTTGGACACGTCCCTGAAGCTTTCTTT; CDR3 protein: CASSYLGHVPEAFF
J gene: TRBJ2-7; D gene: .; V gene: TRBV5-1; clone size: .; CDR3 DNA: TGCGCCAGCAGCTTCCCTTCAGACGAGCAGTACTTC; CDR3 protein: CASSFPSDEQYF
J gene: TRBJ2-7; D gene: TRBD1; V gene: TRBV24-1; clone size: .; CDR3 DNA: TGTGCCACCAGTGATCCGGACAGGGGAGACGAGCAGTACTTC; CDR3 protein: CATSDPDRGDEQYF
J gene: TRBJ2-5; D gene: .; V gene: TRBV9; clone size: .; CDR3 DNA: TGTGCCAGCAGCGTTCTCCCAGGGGAGACCCAGTACTTC; CDR3 protein: CASSVLPGETQYF
J gene: TRBJ1-2; D gene: TRBD1; V gene: TRBV18; clone size: .; CDR3 DNA: TGTGCCAGCTCTCCGGACAGGGCGTATGGCTACACCTTC; CDR3 protein: CASSPDRAYGYTF
J gene: TRBJ1-3; D gene: TRBD1; V gene: TRBV4-3; clone size: .; CDR3 DNA: TGCGCCAGCAGCCGAGGGACAGACTCTGGAAACACCATATATTTT; CDR3 protein: CASSRGTDSGNTIYF
J gene: TRBJ1-2; D gene: TRBD1; V gene: TRBV5-1; clone size: .; CDR3 DNA: TGCGCCAGCAGCTTCCACCGACAGGGGGCCATTCTCTACACCTTC; CDR3 protein: CASSFHRQGAILYTF
J gene: TRBJ1-2; D gene: .; V gene: TRBV6-1; clone size: .; CDR3 DNA: TGTGCCAGCAGTGAAGTCAGATATGGCTACACCTTC; CDR3 protein: CASSEVRYGYTF
J gene: TRBJ2-1; D gene: TRBD2; V gene: TRBV27; clone size: .; CDR3 DNA: TGTGCCAGCAGTTTAACTAGCGGGTACAATGAGCAGTTCTTC; CDR3 protein: CASSLTSGYNEQFF
J gene: TRBJ2-1; D gene: .; V gene: TRBV27; clone size: .; CDR3 DNA: TGTGCCAGCAGTTTAGTAGCGGCATTCTACAATGAGCAGTTCTTC; CDR3 protein: CASSLVAAFYNEQFF
J gene: TRBJ1-2; D gene: TRBD1; V gene: TRBV11-2; clone size: .; CDR3 DNA: TGTGCCAGCAGCTTAGTTGGGACAGTCGCCTATGGCTACACCTTC; CDR3 protein: CASSLVGTVAYGYTF
J gene: TRBJ1-1; D gene: .; V gene: TRBV6-5; clone size: .; CDR3 DNA: TGTGCCAGCAGTTACGAGACAGGCTCTGAAGCTTTCTTT; CDR3 protein: CASSYETGSEAFF
J gene: TRBJ1-5; D gene: .; V gene: TRBV28; clone size: .; CDR3 DNA: TGTGCCAGCAGTTTTGGGGCTAGCAATCAGCCCCAGCATTTT; CDR3 protein: CASSFGASNQPQHF
J gene: TRBJ2-7; D gene: .; V gene: TRBV6-5; clone size: .; CDR3 DNA: TGTGCCAGCAGTCGGGACTGGCTACAATACGAGCAGTACTTC; CDR3 protein: CASSRDWLQYEQYF
J gene: TRBJ1-6; D gene: TRBD1; V gene: TRBV6-1; clone size: .; CDR3 DNA: TGTGCCAGCAGTGCGATACCGGGACAGGGCAATTCACCCCTCCACTTT; CDR3 protein: CASSAIPGQGNSPLHF
J gene: TRBJ2-1; D gene: TRBD2; V gene: TRBV30; clone size: .; CDR3 DNA: TGTGCCTGGTCGGGGCTAGCGGGAGAGGAGCAGTTCTTC; CDR3 protein: CAWSGLAGEEQFF
J gene: TRBJ1-3; D gene: .; V gene: TRBV5-6; clone size: .; CDR3 DNA: TGTGCCAGCAGCTTGGGTCACAGAAACACCATATATTTT; CDR3 protein: CASSLGHRNTIYF
J gene: TRBJ1-3; D gene: TRBD1; V gene: TRBV30; clone size: .; CDR3 DNA: TGTGCCTGGAATTACAGGGGAACCTCTGGAAACACCATATATTTT; CDR3 protein: CAWNYRGTSGNTIYF